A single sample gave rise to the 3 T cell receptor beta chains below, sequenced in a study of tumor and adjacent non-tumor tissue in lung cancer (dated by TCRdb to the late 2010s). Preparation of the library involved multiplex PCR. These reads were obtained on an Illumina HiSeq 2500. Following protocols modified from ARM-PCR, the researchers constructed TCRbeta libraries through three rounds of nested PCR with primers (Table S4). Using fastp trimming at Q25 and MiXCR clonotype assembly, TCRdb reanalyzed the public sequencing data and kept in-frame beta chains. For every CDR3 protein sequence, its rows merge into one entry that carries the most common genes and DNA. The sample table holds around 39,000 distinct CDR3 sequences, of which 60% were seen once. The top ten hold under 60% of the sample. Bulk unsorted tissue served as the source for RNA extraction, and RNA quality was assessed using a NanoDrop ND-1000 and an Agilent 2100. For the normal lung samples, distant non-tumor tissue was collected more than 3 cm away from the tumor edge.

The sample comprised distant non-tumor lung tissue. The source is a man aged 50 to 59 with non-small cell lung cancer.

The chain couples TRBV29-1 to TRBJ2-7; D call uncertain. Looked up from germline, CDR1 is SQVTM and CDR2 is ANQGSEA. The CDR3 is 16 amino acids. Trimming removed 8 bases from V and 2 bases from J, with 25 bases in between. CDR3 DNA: TGCAGCCCCTCTGAATGGGGAACTCAAGATACCTACGAGCAGTACTTC. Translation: CSPSEWGTQDTYEQYF.

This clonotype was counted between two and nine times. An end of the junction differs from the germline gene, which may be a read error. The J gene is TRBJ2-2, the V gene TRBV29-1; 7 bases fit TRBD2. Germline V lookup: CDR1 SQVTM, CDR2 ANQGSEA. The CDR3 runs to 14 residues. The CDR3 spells CSIETGGNTGELFF. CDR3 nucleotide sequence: TGTAGCATTGAAACGGGAGGTAACACCGGGGAGCTGTTTTTT.

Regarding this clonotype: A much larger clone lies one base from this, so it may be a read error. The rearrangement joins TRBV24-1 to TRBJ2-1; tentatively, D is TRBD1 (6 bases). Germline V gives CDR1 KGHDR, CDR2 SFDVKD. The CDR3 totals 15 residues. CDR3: CATSDAAGQINEQLF. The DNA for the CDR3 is TGTGCCACCAGTGATGCGGCAGGACAGATCAATGAGCAGCTCTTC.